These T cell receptor beta chains were read from a single sample in a study of blood T cell repertoires in COVID-19. Clones were sequenced by immunoSEQ multiplex PCR, and TCRdb holds only the in-frame ones, with some missing. The repertoire holds more than 250,000 clones, around 87% seen once, with 1% in the top ten. Sequenced input: peripheral blood. The source of these receptors is a man aged 50 to 60 with active or convalescent COVID-19. The CDR3 runs from the conserved cysteine through the conserved F or W. A D gene is named only where the DNA matches it firmly. Some rows mark clone size as missing; the rest say once, few, many or name a class of expanded clone.

V gene	D gene	J gene	clone size	CDR3 protein	CDR3 DNA
TRBV19	.	TRBJ1-1	.	CASRQGRNTEAFF	TGTGCCAGTAGGCAGGGTCGGAACACTGAAGCCTTCTTT
TRBV5-1	TRBD2	TRBJ2-5	once	CASTSSGSFVRETQYF	TGCGCCAGCACGTCTAGCGGGAGTTTCGTAAGGGAGACCCAGTACTTC
TRBV5-1	TRBD1	TRBJ1-1	.	CASSGTGTVNEAFF	TGCGCCAGCAGCGGGACCGGGACAGTCAATGAAGCTTTCTTT
TRBV30	.	TRBJ1-3	.	CAYRRGSGNTIYF	TGTGCCTATCGACGGGGCTCTGGAAACACCATATATTTT
TRBV10-3	TRBD1	TRBJ1-1	.	CAIRMGQLNTEAFF	TGTGCCATCAGGATGGGACAGTTGAACACTGAAGCTTTCTTT
TRBV18	TRBD1	TRBJ1-1	.	CASSPRTGGNTEAFF	TGTGCCAGCTCACCAAGGACAGGCGGGAACACTGAAGCTTTCTTT
TRBV28	TRBD1	TRBJ1-2	.	CASTNIPGQGTPDYTF	TGTGCCAGCACCAACATTCCGGGACAGGGTACCCCAGACTACACCTTC
TRBV18	.	TRBJ1-2	.	CASSQFVRDTRNYGYTF	TGTGCCAGCTCTCAATTCGTAAGGGACACGAGGAACTATGGCTACACCTTC
TRBV2	TRBD1	TRBJ1-2	.	CASRGTGGSNYGYTF	TGTGCCAGCAGGGGTACAGGGGGCTCTAACTATGGCTACACCTTC
TRBV3-1/TRBV3-2	TRBD2	TRBJ2-1	.	CASSPAGTSGRVGQFF	TGTGCCAGCAGCCCCGCCGGGACTAGCGGGAGAGTGGGGCAGTTCTTC
TRBV19	.	TRBJ1-2	.	CASRPGLFYGYTF	TGTGCCAGTAGGCCGGGACTGTTTTATGGCTACACCTTC
TRBV7-9	TRBD1	TRBJ1-1	few	CASSLYGVGQGGSEAFF	TGTGCCAGCAGCTTATATGGTGTGGGACAGGGTGGATCCGAAGCTTTCTTT
TRBV14	TRBD2	TRBJ2-5	.	CASSRGLAGNQETQYF	TGTGCCAGCAGCCGAGGCCTAGCGGGGAATCAAGAGACCCAGTACTTC
TRBV6-2/TRBV6-3	TRBD2	TRBJ2-3	.	CASSPPERGRVGTDTQYF	TGTGCCAGCAGCCCACCCGAGCGGGGAAGGGTCGGCACAGATACGCAGTATTTT
TRBV27	TRBD1	TRBJ1-3	.	CASGQQGRNTIYF	TGTGCCAGCGGCCAACAGGGGAGAAACACCATATATTTT
TRBV28	TRBD1	TRBJ1-3	.	CASNPRDRGRNTIYF	TGTGCCAGCAACCCCCGGGACAGGGGAAGAAACACCATATATTTT
TRBV28	TRBD2	TRBJ2-1	.	CASSSRRLAGGYNEQFF	TGTGCCAGCAGTTCTCGGAGACTAGCGGGGGGATACAATGAGCAGTTCTTC
TRBV7-6	TRBD2	TRBJ2-4	.	CASSPHPVRERGRAKNIQYF	TGTGCCAGCAGCCCACACCCCGTGCGGGAGAGGGGAAGGGCCAAAAACATTCAGTACTTC
TRBV6-2/TRBV6-3	TRBD1	TRBJ1-2	.	CASSSTGGNYGYTF	TGTGCCAGCAGCTCGACAGGGGGCAACTATGGCTACACCTTC
TRBV7-9	.	TRBJ2-1	.	CASSSTAYNEQFF	TGTGCCAGCAGCTCTACTGCATACAATGAGCAGTTCTTC
TRBV5-6	.	TRBJ1-6	.	CASSLEGSPLHF	TGTGCCAGCAGCCTCGAGGGTTCACCCCTCCACTTT
TRBV19	.	TRBJ2-2	few	CASSEDGGRNTGELFF	TGTGCCAGTAGCGAAGACGGCGGGCGTAACACCGGGGAGCTGTTTTTT
TRBV6-5	.	TRBJ2-7	.	CASSLNFPYEQYF	TGTGCCAGCAGTCTTAATTTTCCCTACGAGCAGTACTTC
TRBV6-5	.	TRBJ2-1	few	CASQGYNEQFF	TGTGCCAGTCAGGGGTACAATGAGCAGTTCTTC
TRBV4-1	TRBD1	TRBJ1-2	.	CASSYPGTDAAGYTF	TGCGCCAGCAGCTACCCCGGGACAGACGCTGCGGGCTACACCTTC
TRBV5-1	.	TRBJ2-4	.	CASSLYQGREDIQYF	TGCGCCAGCAGCTTGTATCAGGGGAGGGAGGACATTCAGTACTTC
TRBV19	.	TRBJ1-3	few	CASSTNRDISGNTIYF	TGTGCCAGTAGTACCAACAGGGACATCTCTGGAAACACCATATATTTT
TRBV2	.	TRBJ1-1	.	CASRLQVNTEAFF	TGTGCCAGCAGATTACAGGTTAACACTGAAGCTTTCTTT
TRBV7-2	TRBD1	TRBJ2-7	.	CASSYRYSGQGAYEQYF	TGTGCCAGCAGCTATCGCTACTCGGGACAGGGGGCCTACGAGCAGTACTTC
TRBV7-8	.	TRBJ1-1	.	CASSPRGWGEAFF	TGTGCCAGCAGCCCACGGGGGTGGGGTGAAGCTTTCTTT
TRBV5-1	.	TRBJ1-1	.	CASSPQSGVNTEAFF	TGCGCCAGCAGCCCTCAATCCGGGGTAAACACTGAAGCTTTCTTT
TRBV5-5	TRBD2	TRBJ2-7	.	CASSLGGSSYEQYF	TGTGCCAGCAGCTTAGGCGGGAGCTCCTACGAGCAGTACTTC
TRBV19	TRBD1	TRBJ2-7	few	CASARQGGYEQYF	TGTGCCAGTGCAAGACAGGGGGGGTACGAGCAGTACTTC
TRBV27	TRBD1	TRBJ1-6	.	CASSLSTGASSYNSPLHF	TGTGCCAGCAGTTTGTCTACAGGGGCAAGCTCCTATAATTCACCCCTCCACTTT
TRBV28	TRBD1	TRBJ1-2	.	CASRGTGGLYGYTF	TGTGCCAGCAGAGGGACAGGGGGTCTATATGGCTACACCTTC
TRBV6-1	.	TRBJ2-5	.	CASSEDSVRGRVGQETQYF	TGTGCCAGCAGTGAAGATTCCGTACGGGGTCGAGTGGGACAAGAGACCCAGTACTTC
TRBV7-8	TRBD1	TRBJ1-1	few	CASSRRQGAIEAFF	TGTGCCAGCAGCAGACGACAGGGGGCGATTGAAGCTTTCTTT
TRBV5-5	TRBD1	TRBJ1-1	.	CASTRQGMYGAEAFF	TGTGCCAGCACCCGACAGGGAATGTATGGGGCTGAAGCTTTCTTT
TRBV4-3	.	TRBJ1-5	.	CASSQASSRPQHF	TGCGCCAGCAGCCAAGCTTCCTCGCGGCCCCAGCATTTT
TRBV28	TRBD1	TRBJ2-7	.	CASTTGGPIYEQYF	TGTGCCAGCACCACAGGGGGGCCGATCTACGAGCAGTACTTC
TRBV4-2	TRBD2	TRBJ2-5	.	CASSQDWGSRAGGQETQYF	TGTGCCAGCAGCCAAGATTGGGGGAGCAGAGCGGGAGGCCAAGAGACCCAGTACTTC
TRBV28	.	TRBJ2-2	.	CASRQQGSTGELFF	TGTGCCAGCAGACAACAGGGTAGCACCGGGGAGCTGTTTTTT
TRBV28	.	TRBJ2-7	few	CASSRGGTYEQYF	TGTGCCAGCAGTCGAGGGGGAACCTACGAGCAGTACTTC
TRBV6-1	.	TRBJ2-1	.	CASSEALLRALGEQFF	TGTGCCAGCAGTGAAGCGCTTCTGCGGGCCCTTGGGGAGCAGTTCTTC
TRBV25-1	.	TRBJ2-7	.	CASSHTGYEQYF	TGTGCCAGCAGCCATACCGGCTACGAGCAGTACTTC
TRBV11-2	TRBD1	TRBJ1-1	.	CASSFRRTGGNTEAFF	TGTGCCAGCAGCTTTCGCCGGACAGGCGGGAACACTGAAGCTTTCTTT
TRBV28	TRBD1	TRBJ2-3	.	CASRQGGSSYTQYF	TGTGCCAGCAGACAGGGGGGTTCATCATATACGCAGTATTTT
TRBV24-1	.	TRBJ2-1	.	CATTDYGSNEQFF	TGTGCCACCACGGACTACGGATCAAATGAGCAGTTCTTC